What follows is one TCR beta chain and its context. Its antigen is not known. With 60 Vbeta and 13 Jbeta primers, the PCR was carried out. TCRdb's copy holds only in-frame clones and misses some; the assay was immunoSEQ multiplex PCR. The sample includes 160,000 or so clones, around 85% of them seen just once. Trimming took 7 bases from V and 0 from J; bases not matched to a gene: 7. This CDR3 has 15 residues. Germline CDR1 is MNHEY and CDR2 is SMNVEV (reference sequence). These data belong to a study of cytomegalovirus exposure and HLA in healthy donors. Background on the study: Earlier findings included roughly 120 million unique TCR beta sequences obtained from 150 million to 200 million T cells. Study-level points and caveats: There were some V segments, including TRBV6-2 and TRBV6-3, excluded as indistinguishable. Rare sequences made up most TCRs, while some public TCRs were found in many donors. Using the classifier, cytomegalovirus status was reportedly diagnosed with high specificity and sensitivity.

The sequence was obtained from a man aged 45 to 65 in good health and CMV-seropositive. The rearrangement links TRBV27 to TRBJ1-1, with 8 positions matching TRBD1. The sequenced sample was PBMCs. The CDR3 spells CASTRQGNMNTEAFF. CDR3 DNA sequence: TGTGCCAGCACCCGACAGGGGAACATGAACACTGAAGCTTTCTTT.